A single T cell receptor beta chain is shown here with its context. This clonotype occurred a few times. No antigen is known for it. Base qualities are missing; no much larger clone stands one base away. This sample is part of a study of CD8 T cells in ankylosing spondylitis (TCRdb year 2017). Regarding the complete study: T cell receptor beta repertoires were profiled in healthy donors and ankylosing spondylitis patients so that disease-linked TCR variants could be found. The full study cohort comprised 25 ankylosing spondylitis patients and about a hundred healthy donors. Peripheral blood was sampled, and synovial fluid was also collected from ankylosing spondylitis patients. Points the paper makes about the study in general: Significant enrichment of the disease-linked clones was reported in matched synovial fluid samples from ankylosing spondylitis patients. A CD8+ phenotype was shown by the disease-linked clones, which were found at relatively low frequencies in peripheral blood. Some of the motif variants had been reported before in the synovial fluid and blood of reactive arthritis patients, a finding that suggests common disease-initiation mechanisms. Blood from ankylosing spondylitis patients appeared to be characterized by a TCR beta motif made up of several highly homologous amino acid variants.

Including cysteine and phenylalanine, the CDR3 has 15 amino acids. Left in the record is the CDR3 DNA by itself, 45 bases read in frame from the first base. V is cut back by 0 bases and J by 2 bases, with 2 bases in the junction unmatched. Taken from the germline V gene, the CDR1 and CDR2 loops are LGHNA and YNFKEQ. The instrument given in TCRdb is Illumina HiSeq 2500. TCR beta libraries were prepared by quantitative 5'-RACE with molecular barcodes. For the original study's pipeline: Disease-linked TCR variants were identified with a new computational method built on a probabilistic model of VDJ rearrangement. TCRdb applied fastp at Q25 and MiXCR to the public reads, then kept only in-frame beta chains. Each entry is one CDR3 protein sequence, shown with its most common DNA and genes. These V and J calls originate from TCRdb's pipeline instead of the authors' own analysis. The table for this sample lists hundreds of thousands of distinct CDR3 sequences; about 18% of them were counted only once. Of the sample, roughly 46% falls within the top ten clones.

The receptor was isolated from a male donor with ankylosing spondylitis. Sequencing used blood, either unsorted or a sorted T cell fraction (not recorded which). The rearrangement joined TRBV4-2 to TRBJ2-7, with TRBD2 matching 9 junction bases. The bases read TGTGCCAGCAGCCAAGAACAGCGGGGGGCCTACGAGCAGTACTTC. It codes for CASSQEQRGAYEQYF.